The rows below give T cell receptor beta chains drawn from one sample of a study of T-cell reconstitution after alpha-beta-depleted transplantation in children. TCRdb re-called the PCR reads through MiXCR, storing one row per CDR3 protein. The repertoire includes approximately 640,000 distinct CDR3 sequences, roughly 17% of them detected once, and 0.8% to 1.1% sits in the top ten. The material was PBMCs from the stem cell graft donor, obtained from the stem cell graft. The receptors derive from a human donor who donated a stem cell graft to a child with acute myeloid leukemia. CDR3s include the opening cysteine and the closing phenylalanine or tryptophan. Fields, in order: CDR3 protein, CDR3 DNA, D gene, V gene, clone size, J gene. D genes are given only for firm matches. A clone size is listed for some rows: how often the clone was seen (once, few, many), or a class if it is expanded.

CDR3 protein: CSARPNYGYTF
CDR3 DNA: TGCAGTGCCCGCCCCAACTATGGCTACACCTTC
D gene: NA
V gene: TRBV20-1
clone size: many
J gene: TRBJ1-2

CDR3 protein: CAGQGDYNEQFF
CDR3 DNA: TGTGCCGGACAGGGGGACTACAATGAGCAGTTCTTC
D gene: TRBD1
V gene: TRBV25-1
clone size: few
J gene: TRBJ2-1

CDR3 protein: CASSPGSGSEAFF
CDR3 DNA: TGTGCCAGCAGCCCGGGTAGTGGTTCTGAAGCTTTCTTT
D gene: NA
V gene: TRBV6-2/TRBV6-3
clone size: once
J gene: TRBJ1-1

CDR3 protein: CAISESKGAPQHF
CDR3 DNA: TGTGCCATCAGTGAGTCGAAGGGAGCGCCCCAGCATTTT
D gene: NA
V gene: TRBV10-3
clone size: many
J gene: TRBJ1-5

CDR3 protein: CATSWANTDTQYF
CDR3 DNA: TGTGCCACCAGCTGGGCCAACACAGATACGCAGTATTTT
D gene: NA
V gene: TRBV15
clone size: NA
J gene: TRBJ2-3

CDR3 protein: CSAPIRVGGYEQYF
CDR3 DNA: TGCAGCGCACCTATTCGAGTCGGGGGTTACGAGCAGTACTTC
D gene: NA
V gene: TRBV29-1
clone size: NA
J gene: TRBJ2-7

CDR3 protein: CASSGGTASNQPQHF
CDR3 DNA: TGTGCCAGCTCAGGTGGGACAGCTAGCAATCAGCCCCAGCATTTT
D gene: TRBD1
V gene: TRBV18
clone size: NA
J gene: TRBJ1-5

CDR3 protein: CSARLRRGQETQYF
CDR3 DNA: TGCAGTGCTAGACTCCGAAGGGGGCAAGAGACCCAGTACTTC
D gene: NA
V gene: TRBV20-1
clone size: many
J gene: TRBJ2-5

CDR3 protein: CASSLAPSYTDTQYF
CDR3 DNA: TGTGCCAGCAGCTTGGCCCCCAGCTACACAGATACGCAGTATTTT
D gene: NA
V gene: TRBV5-5
clone size: many
J gene: TRBJ2-3

CDR3 protein: CASSPRTRWGETQYF
CDR3 DNA: TGTGCCAGCAGCCCAAGGACAAGGTGGGGAGAGACCCAGTACTTC
D gene: NA
V gene: TRBV3-1
clone size: NA
J gene: TRBJ2-5

CDR3 protein: CASSLSAGHSEKLFF
CDR3 DNA: TGCGCCAGCAGCTTGTCCGCCGGGCACAGTGAAAAACTGTTTTTT
D gene: NA
V gene: TRBV5-1
clone size: many
J gene: TRBJ1-4

CDR3 protein: CASTQSKYQPQHF
CDR3 DNA: TGTGCCAGCACCCAATCAAAGTATCAGCCCCAGCATTTT
D gene: NA
V gene: TRBV12-3/TRBV12-4
clone size: NA
J gene: TRBJ1-5

CDR3 protein: CASRAGGSYNEQFF
CDR3 DNA: TGTGCCAGCAGGGCGGGGGGGTCCTACAATGAGCAGTTCTTC
D gene: TRBD2
V gene: TRBV6-2/TRBV6-3
clone size: NA
J gene: TRBJ2-1

CDR3 protein: CASSLSGPPGELFF
CDR3 DNA: TGTGCCAGCAGCTTATCCGGTCCCCCCGGGGAGCTGTTTTTT
D gene: NA
V gene: TRBV7-2
clone size: many
J gene: TRBJ2-2

CDR3 protein: CASLGTGSYNEQFF
CDR3 DNA: TGCGCCAGCCTCGGGACGGGCTCCTACAATGAGCAGTTCTTC
D gene: NA
V gene: TRBV5-1
clone size: many
J gene: TRBJ2-1

CDR3 protein: CAISDRGRNYGYTF
CDR3 DNA: TGTGCCATCAGTGACCGGGGGAGAAACTATGGCTACACCTTC
D gene: NA
V gene: TRBV10-3
clone size: many
J gene: TRBJ1-2

CDR3 protein: CASSLDRVVGQKNTEAFF
CDR3 DNA: TGTGCCAGCAGTTTAGATCGAGTAGTTGGACAAAAGAACACTGAAGCTTTCTTT
D gene: NA
V gene: TRBV28
clone size: NA
J gene: TRBJ1-1

CDR3 protein: CASSLELGQGVRYSNQPQHF
CDR3 DNA: TGTGCCAGCAGCTTAGAATTGGGACAGGGGGTTCGCTATAGCAATCAGCCCCAGCATTTT
D gene: TRBD1
V gene: TRBV11-2
clone size: few
J gene: TRBJ1-5

CDR3 protein: CASSFRGPGRETQYF
CDR3 DNA: TGTGCCAGCAGCTTTCGGGGTCCTGGGCGAGAGACCCAGTACTTC
D gene: NA
V gene: TRBV7-2
clone size: few
J gene: TRBJ2-5

CDR3 protein: CAISVDRATYEQYF
CDR3 DNA: TGTGCCATCAGTGTAGACAGGGCCACCTACGAGCAGTACTTC
D gene: TRBD1
V gene: TRBV10-3
clone size: few
J gene: TRBJ2-7

CDR3 protein: CASGLAGKADTQYF
CDR3 DNA: TGTGCAAGTGGGCTAGCGGGGAAGGCAGATACGCAGTATTTT
D gene: TRBD2
V gene: TRBV25-1
clone size: few
J gene: TRBJ2-3

CDR3 protein: CATSDLRTDTQYF
CDR3 DNA: TGTGCCACCAGTGATTTGCGGACCGATACGCAGTATTTT
D gene: NA
V gene: TRBV24-1
clone size: NA
J gene: TRBJ2-3

CDR3 protein: CASSLGGSGGLDTQYF
CDR3 DNA: TGTGCCAGCAGTTTAGGGGGTTCAGGGGGGCTCGATACGCAGTATTTT
D gene: NA
V gene: TRBV12-3/TRBV12-4
clone size: few
J gene: TRBJ2-3

CDR3 protein: CAISESLLAPLYNEQFF
CDR3 DNA: TGTGCCATCAGTGAGTCTTTACTAGCGCCTCTTTACAATGAGCAGTTCTTC
D gene: TRBD2
V gene: TRBV10-3
clone size: many
J gene: TRBJ2-1

CDR3 protein: CASSLVTIYEQYF
CDR3 DNA: TGTGCCAGCAGCTTAGTCACAATCTACGAGCAGTACTTC
D gene: NA
V gene: TRBV7-2
clone size: few
J gene: TRBJ2-7

CDR3 protein: CASRRDRMNTEAFF
CDR3 DNA: TGTGCCAGCAGACGAGACCGGATGAACACTGAAGCTTTCTTT
D gene: NA
V gene: TRBV12-3/TRBV12-4
clone size: many
J gene: TRBJ1-1

CDR3 protein: CASRLRGPGANVLTF
CDR3 DNA: TGTGCCAGCAGACTGAGGGGGCCTGGGGCCAACGTCCTGACTTTC
D gene: TRBD1
V gene: TRBV28
clone size: few
J gene: TRBJ2-6

CDR3 protein: CASSPGDSLNQPQHF
CDR3 DNA: TGTGCCAGCAGCCCCGGGGACAGCCTCAATCAGCCCCAGCATTTT
D gene: TRBD1
V gene: TRBV4-2
clone size: NA
J gene: TRBJ1-5

CDR3 protein: CSARDPTSSRVDEQFF
CDR3 DNA: TGCAGTGCTAGAGATCCGACTAGCTCTCGGGTCGATGAGCAGTTCTTC
D gene: TRBD2
V gene: TRBV20-1
clone size: many
J gene: TRBJ2-1

CDR3 protein: CASSSSNSQETQYF
CDR3 DNA: TGTGCCAGCAGCTCCTCCAACTCGCAAGAGACCCAGTACTTC
D gene: NA
V gene: TRBV7-2
clone size: many
J gene: TRBJ2-5

CDR3 protein: CASSGPAYHNEQFF
CDR3 DNA: TGTGCCAGCAGTGGGCCCGCCTATCACAATGAGCAGTTCTTC
D gene: NA
V gene: TRBV6-2/TRBV6-3
clone size: few
J gene: TRBJ2-1

CDR3 protein: CASSLVLGGRYEQYF
CDR3 DNA: TGTGCCAGCAGCTTAGTTTTAGGGGGTAGGTACGAGCAGTACTTC
D gene: NA
V gene: TRBV7-2
clone size: many
J gene: TRBJ2-7

CDR3 protein: CASSPDGTAAAFF
CDR3 DNA: TGTGCCAGCAGCCCGGATGGAACGGCGGCAGCTTTCTTT
D gene: NA
V gene: TRBV5-5
clone size: many
J gene: TRBJ1-1

CDR3 protein: CASSAGQGGKNIQYF
CDR3 DNA: TGTGCCAGCTCCGCGGGACAGGGGGGGAAAAACATTCAGTACTTC
D gene: TRBD1
V gene: TRBV27
clone size: NA
J gene: TRBJ2-4

CDR3 protein: CSARERRTDTQYF
CDR3 DNA: TGCAGTGCTAGAGAGCGACGCACAGATACGCAGTATTTT
D gene: NA
V gene: TRBV20-1
clone size: many
J gene: TRBJ2-3

CDR3 protein: CASSVGNRGMEPQHF
CDR3 DNA: TGTGCCAGCAGCGTAGGAAACAGGGGTATGGAACCCCAGCATTTT
D gene: TRBD1
V gene: TRBV9
clone size: NA
J gene: TRBJ1-5

CDR3 protein: CASSFWRNGGNIQYF
CDR3 DNA: TGTGCCAGCAGTTTCTGGCGGAACGGTGGAAACATTCAGTACTTC
D gene: NA
V gene: TRBV28
clone size: few
J gene: TRBJ2-4

CDR3 protein: CASSPSRDREAFF
CDR3 DNA: TGTGCCAGCAGTCCCTCGAGGGACCGGGAGGCTTTCTTT
D gene: NA
V gene: TRBV12-3/TRBV12-4
clone size: NA
J gene: TRBJ1-1

CDR3 protein: CAWSKVLAKNIQYF
CDR3 DNA: TGTGCCTGGAGTAAAGTCCTAGCCAAAAACATTCAGTACTTC
D gene: NA
V gene: TRBV30
clone size: NA
J gene: TRBJ2-4

CDR3 protein: CASSLGPRRNTEAFF
CDR3 DNA: TGTGCCAGCAGCCTAGGACCCCGAAGGAACACTGAAGCTTTCTTT
D gene: NA
V gene: TRBV7-2
clone size: few
J gene: TRBJ1-1

CDR3 protein: CSARDWPSNQPQHF
CDR3 DNA: TGCAGTGCTAGAGATTGGCCGTCCAATCAGCCCCAGCATTTT
D gene: NA
V gene: TRBV20-1
clone size: NA
J gene: TRBJ1-5

CDR3 protein: CSVAYRDRDTEAFF
CDR3 DNA: TGCAGCGTAGCCTACCGGGACAGGGACACTGAAGCTTTCTTT
D gene: TRBD1
V gene: TRBV29-1
clone size: many
J gene: TRBJ1-1

CDR3 protein: CSVEGTTSSYNEQFF
CDR3 DNA: TGCAGCGTTGAGGGGACTACTTCCTCCTACAATGAGCAGTTCTTC
D gene: TRBD2
V gene: TRBV29-1
clone size: many
J gene: TRBJ2-1

CDR3 protein: CASSRHRATHIADTQYF
CDR3 DNA: TGTGCCAGCAGCAGACACAGGGCCACACACATCGCAGATACGCAGTATTTT
D gene: NA
V gene: TRBV21-1
clone size: many
J gene: TRBJ2-3

CDR3 protein: CSVLSGFLYF
CDR3 DNA: TGCAGCGTTCTATCGGGTTTTTTATATTTT
D gene: NA
V gene: TRBV29-1
clone size: many
J gene: TRBJ1-3

CDR3 protein: CASGFSGVGQETQYF
CDR3 DNA: TGTGCCAGCGGCTTTTCGGGGGTGGGCCAAGAGACCCAGTACTTC
D gene: NA
V gene: TRBV27
clone size: few
J gene: TRBJ2-5

CDR3 protein: CASSRDRGFFF
CDR3 DNA: TGCGCCAGCAGCCGGGACAGGGGGTTTTTCTTC
D gene: TRBD1
V gene: TRBV5-1
clone size: many
J gene: TRBJ2-1